These 30 T cell receptor beta chains were sequenced from one sample in a study of control samples from healthy donors and cancer patients. Clones were sequenced by immunoSEQ multiplex PCR, and TCRdb holds only the in-frame ones, with some missing. The sample table sets out about 210,000 clones. The sample taken for sequencing was blood. The receptors were gathered from a woman in her 30s in good health.

V usage is TRBV18 and J usage is TRBJ2-3; D may be TRBD2 (5 bases). The ends were cut back, 3 bases at V and 2 bases at J, with 21 bases in the middle. This CDR3 is built from 18 residues. Per germline, CDR1 KGHSH and CDR2 LQKENI. The CDR3 bases are TGTGCCAGCTCACCTCCACCGCTCGGAGGTGGGTCCACAGATACGCAGTATTTT. Encoded protein: CASSPPPLGGGSTDTQYF.

V gene TRBV5-1 combines with J gene TRBJ1-3; D is possibly TRBD1 (5 bases). Germline values: CDR1 SGHRS, CDR2 YFSETQ. This CDR3 has 16 residues. Trimming removed 2 bases at V and 2 bases at J, with 14 bases between. CDR3 coding DNA: TGCGCCAGCAGCTTTCTTCCGGGGGACGCTGGAAACACCATATATTTT. Its translation is CASSFLPGDAGNTIYF.

The chain has TRBV3-1 (or the pseudogene TRBV3-2) and TRBJ1-5; D is unclear. The V gene's germline CDR1 is LGHDT and CDR2 YNNKEL (reference sequence). The CDR3 totals 14 residues. V was cut by 0 bases and J by 7 bases, with 10 bases left in between. The CDR3 loop is CASSQDRIRQPQHF. As DNA, the CDR3 is TGTGCCAGCAGCCAAGACAGGATTCGACAGCCCCAGCATTTT.

This chain joins TRBV28 and TRBJ1-2; unclear D gene. Germline lookup yields CDR1 MDHEN and CDR2 SYDVKM. Trimming removed 4 bases at V and 10 bases at J, with 10 bases between. The CDR3 sequence is 11 residues long. This CDR3 is CASSWAGDYTF. The CDR3 DNA sequence: TGTGCCAGCAGTTGGGCCGGGGACTACACCTTC.

V gene TRBV19 combines with J gene TRBJ1-5; TRBD1 matches 10 bases. The V segment lost 7 bases and the J segment 2 bases; nucleotides outside the gene matches: 5. Germline V gene sequence: CDR1 LNHDA, CDR2 SQIVND (reference sequence). The CDR3 runs 15 residues. The CDR3 loop reads CASKRDRGGNQPQHF. CDR3 nucleotide sequence: TGTGCCAGTAAGAGGGACAGGGGTGGCAATCAGCCCCAGCATTTT.

This sequence joins TRBV6-5 and TRBJ2-5, with 9 nucleotides matching TRBD1. The trim removed 6 bases at V and 3 bases at J, leaving 2 bases unmatched. The CDR3 is made up of 13 amino acids. Germline loops: CDR1 MNHEY, CDR2 SVGAGI. The CDR3 loop is CASSWTGEETQYF. The CDR3 nucleotides are TGTGCCAGCAGCTGGACAGGGGAAGAGACCCAGTACTTC.

The rearrangement joins TRBV27 to TRBJ2-1, with D tentatively TRBD2 (5 bases). Per germline, CDR1 MNHEY and CDR2 SMNVEV (reference sequence). The CDR3 runs 14 residues. V lost 10 bases and J lost 0, with 13 bases in between. CDR3 sequence (DNA): TGTGCCACCCATCCGGGAAGCTCCTACAATGAGCAGTTCTTC. Protein product: CATHPGSSYNEQFF.

The chain has TRBV3-1 (or the pseudogene TRBV3-2) and TRBJ1-5; D uncertain. This CDR3 has 14 amino acids. CDR1 is LGHDT, CDR2 YNNKEL, per germline (reference sequence). With 1 base removed from V and 7 bases from J, the gap between germline ends came to 11 bases. CDR3 sequence (DNA): TGTGCCAGCAGCCAAGGTCGCCGCTTCCAGCCCCAGCATTTT. Translation gives CASSQGRRFQPQHF.

The chain recombines TRBV28 with TRBJ1-2; D is unresolved. CDR3 length: 10 residues. V was trimmed by 8 bases and J by 8 bases, leaving 9 bases between them. Per germline, CDR1 MDHEN and CDR2 SYDVKM. CDR3: CASGSEGYTF. Here the CDR3 DNA reads TGTGCCAGCGGTTCTGAAGGCTACACCTTC.

Of note for this clone: Mismatch with germline at one junction end may stem from a read error. Other DNA sequences in the same sample also yield this CDR3. The chain is built from TRBV2 and TRBJ1-5; D remains unclear. This CDR3 comprises 16 residues. From germline, CDR1 is SNHLY and CDR2 FYNNEI. The CDR3 bases are TGTGCTAGCAGTGAAGGGAAGCGGGCGCCTAATCAGCCCCAGCATTTT. This encodes CASSEGKRAPNQPQHF.

V and J are TRBV15 and TRBJ2-1; D is perhaps TRBD1 or TRBD2 (6 bases each). There are 15 residues in the CDR3. The V gene's germline CDR1 is LNHNV and CDR2 YYDKDF (reference sequence). The V end lost 7 bases, the J end lost 5 bases, and 18 bases lay between the germline ends. The CDR3: CATMERGVGDNEQFF. CDR3 coding DNA: TGTGCCACCATGGAAAGGGGGGTAGGAGACAATGAGCAGTTCTTC.

The genes are TRBV4-1 and TRBJ1-2; 9 bases align to TRBD1. The V and J ends lost 2 bases and 4 bases, in that order; junction bases with no gene match: 2. The CDR3 covers 14 residues. CDR1 and CDR2 from the germline V gene are MGHRA and YSYEKL. The CDR3 DNA is TGCGCCAGCAGCCAAATGACAGGGGGCTATGGCTACACCTTC. This gives the protein CASSQMTGGYGYTF.

The chain joins TRBV28 to TRBJ1-1, with a tentative D call TRBD1 (6 bases). V lost 4 bases to trimming and J lost 1 base, with 10 bases between them. The CDR3 contains 14 residues. Germline V gene sequence: CDR1 MDHEN, CDR2 SYDVKM. The CDR3 coding sequence is TGTGCCAGCAGTTGGGGGCGGGAGAACACTGAAGCTTTCTTT. This gives the protein CASSWGRENTEAFF.

V is TRBV6-5 and J is TRBJ2-7; 8 bases map to TRBD1. CDR3 length: 14 amino acids. Germline V gene lookup returns CDR1 MNHEY and CDR2 SVGAGI. The trim removed 7 bases at V and 0 bases at J, leaving 5 bases unmatched. The CDR3 reads CASNPDRVSYEQYF. The CDR3 DNA reads as TGTGCCAGCAACCCGGACAGGGTCTCCTACGAGCAGTACTTC.

The rearrangement uses TRBV28 and TRBJ2-7; perhaps TRBD1 as D (5 bases). The germline V gene encodes CDR1 MDHEN and CDR2 SYDVKM. This CDR3 spans 13 amino acids. Trimming stripped 8 bases from V and 3 bases from J, with 14 bases between. The CDR3 DNA reads TGTGCCAGCGCCGGACACTTAAACTACGAGCAGTACTTC. Protein: CASAGHLNYEQYF.

The chain carries TRBV11-2 and TRBJ2-7; 7 bases fit TRBD1. There are 12 residues in the CDR3. CDR1 and CDR2 (germline): SGHAT, FQNNGV. The J segment lost 6 bases and the V segment lost 4 bases, leaving 3 bases of the junction unmatched. The CDR3 coding sequence is TGTGCCAGCAGCTCACAGGGGTCCGAGCAGTACTTC. Translating gives CASSSQGSEQYF.

The chain has TRBV15 and TRBJ1-2; the D is unclear. CDR1 is LNHNV, CDR2 YYDKDF, per germline (reference sequence). Trimming left V 0 bases short and J 6 bases short, with 14 bases between. This CDR3 has 15 residues. CDR3 DNA: TGTGCCACCAGCAGAGATCAGGAGGTCATCGATGGCTACACCTTC. It translates to CATSRDQEVIDGYTF.

The chain has TRBV12-3 or TRBV12-4 and TRBJ1-1; D is uncertain. The CDR3 is made up of 13 amino acids. V dropped 7 bases and J dropped 5 bases, with 14 bases sitting between them. In DNA, the CDR3 is TGTGCCAGCACCCCGGGAGGGAGGACTGAAGCTTTCTTT. Its protein is CASTPGGRTEAFF.

The J gene is TRBJ2-5, the V gene TRBV11-2, with 11 nucleotides matching TRBD2. V shed 5 bases, J shed 3 bases, and the junction held 11 bases outside the gene matches. CDR3 length: 17 residues. Germline-derived CDR1 and CDR2 are SGHAT and FQNNGV. CDR3 nucleotides: TGTGCCAGCAGCCCCGGGAAACTAGCGGGGGTAGAAGAGACCCAGTACTTC. Translation: CASSPGKLAGVEETQYF.

The chain is built from TRBV11-2 and TRBJ1-2; D is ambiguous. The germline CDR1 and CDR2 sequences are SGHAT and FQNNGV. This CDR3 spans 13 amino acids. Trimming took 0 bases from V and 8 from J, leaving 10 bases between them. The CDR3 nucleotides read TGTGCCAGCAGCTTAGATGAGGACGGAGGCTACACCTTC. Protein: CASSLDEDGGYTF.

V gene TRBV6-6 combines with J gene TRBJ1-1; TRBD1 is a possible D gene (6 bases). The CDR3 totals 15 residues. Germline V gene lookup returns CDR1 MNHNY and CDR2 SVGAGI (reference sequence). The germline V and J ends were trimmed by 5 bases and 0 bases, with 13 bases remaining between them. DNA of the CDR3: TGTGCCAGCAGTCCTTACAGGGAAATGAACACTGAAGCTTTCTTT. This codes for CASSPYREMNTEAFF.

The chain is built from TRBV4-1 and TRBJ1-5; D is possibly TRBD1 (5 bases). The germline V and J ends were trimmed by 0 bases and 9 bases, with 12 bases remaining between them. Germline CDR1 reads MGHRA; CDR2 reads YSYEKL. There are 14 residues in the CDR3. CDR3 sequence: CASSQEWGSGPQHF. CDR3 nucleotides: TGCGCCAGCAGCCAAGAGTGGGGCTCCGGGCCCCAGCATTTT.

The J gene is TRBJ1-6, the V gene TRBV9, with D tentatively TRBD1 (5 bases). Germline V CDR1 and CDR2: SGDLS, YYNGEE. Trimming pared 2 bases from V and 4 bases from J, leaving 10 bases between. This CDR3 has 15 amino acids. The CDR3 is CASSVSRDYNSPLHF. The CDR3 DNA reads as TGTGCCAGCAGCGTCTCCAGGGATTATAATTCACCCCTCCACTTT. The whole variable domain, remainder taken from reference TRBV9 and TRBJ1-6, is DSGVTQTPKHLITATGQRVTLRCSPRSGDLSVYWYQQSLDQGLQFLIQYYNGEERAKGNILERFSAQQFPDLHSELNLSSLELGDSALYFCASSVSRDYNSPLHFGNGTRLTVT.

The chain carries TRBV27 and TRBJ1-2; possibly TRBD1 for D (5 bases). The germline gives CDR1 MNHEY, CDR2 SMNVEV (reference sequence). V lost 3 bases and J 6 bases, leaving 14 bases between the germline ends. This CDR3 is built from 14 residues. CDR3 amino acids: CASSFLPGPDGYTF. The CDR3 nucleotides read TGTGCCAGCAGTTTTCTCCCGGGGCCTGATGGCTACACCTTC.

The rearrangement uses TRBV6-2 or TRBV6-3 and TRBJ2-5; TRBD2 matches at 12 bases. Germline-derived CDR1 and CDR2 are MNHEY and SVGEGT. CDR3 length: 16 amino acids. Trimming removed 2 bases from V and 5 bases from J; junction bases left unmatched: 6. Here the CDR3 reads CASSYQLAGGGETQYF. The CDR3 region has the DNA TGTGCCAGCAGTTACCAACTAGCGGGGGGCGGCGAGACCCAGTACTTC.

The chain joins TRBV12-3 or TRBV12-4 to TRBJ1-2; D is uncertain. Trimming stripped 2 bases from V and 8 bases from J, with 3 bases between. The CDR3 is made up of 10 amino acids. CDR3 sequence (DNA): TGTGCCAGCAGTTTATACGGCTACACCTTC. As protein: CASSLYGYTF.

The chain employs TRBV7-9 and TRBJ2-5; TRBD1 or TRBD2 may be the D gene (5 bases each). V was cut by 3 bases and J by 3 bases, with 14 bases left in between. Germline CDR1 SEHNR, CDR2 FQNEAQ (reference sequence). The CDR3 totals 15 residues. CDR3 residues: CASSLQGVGKETQYF. In DNA, the CDR3 is TGTGCCAGCAGCTTGCAGGGAGTGGGCAAAGAGACCCAGTACTTC.

The gene calls are TRBV5-6 and TRBJ1-4; D gene ambiguous. Per germline, CDR1 SGHDT and CDR2 YYEEEE. The CDR3 length is 14 residues. Trimming shortened V by 1 base and J by 7 bases, and 11 bases separated the two germline ends. For the CDR3, the DNA is TGTGCCAGCAGCTTGTCCCCCAGAGGTGAAAAACTGTTTTTT. It codes for CASSLSPRGEKLFF.

The genes are TRBV14 and TRBJ1-5; D is ambiguous. Trimming cost V 0 bases and J 6 bases, with 6 bases left between them. The length of the CDR3 is 13 residues. In germline, CDR1 is SGHDN, CDR2 FVKESK. The CDR3 bases are TGTGCCAGCAGCCAAGAGGGAGGTCAGCCCCAGCATTTT. Residues: CASSQEGGQPQHF. The full variable domain, in which reference TRBV14 and TRBJ1-5 provide the parts outside the CDR3, is EAGVTQFPSHSVIEKGQTVTLRCDPISGHDNLYWYRRVMGKEIKFLLHFVKESKQDESGMPNNRFLAERTGGTYSTLKVQPAELEDSGVYFCASSQEGGQPQHFGDGTRLSIL.

The chain employs TRBV5-8 and TRBJ1-2, with 10 bases fitting TRBD1. From germline, CDR1 is SGHTS and CDR2 YDEGEE. Trimming took 4 bases from V and 5 from J; bases not matched to a gene: 8. There are 15 residues in the CDR3. The CDR3 DNA is TGTGCCAGCAGCATGGGACAGGGGAAGAGGTATGGCTACACCTTC. Translated: CASSMGQGKRYGYTF.